Shown below are 25 T cell receptor beta chains from a single sample sequenced in a study of T cells after posttransplantation cyclophosphamide. Some clones are missing from TCRdb's copy, which holds only in-frame ones; the method was immunoSEQ multiplex PCR. The sample has about 18,000 clones; about three quarters are singletons. Busulfan-fludarabine conditioning, marrow transplant, and cyclophosphamide on days +3 and +4 were administered. This specimen consisted of CD8+ T cells sorted from PBMCs, obtained roughly 250 weeks after a stem cell transplant with posttransplant cyclophosphamide. These receptors all come from a female patient aged 40-50 years who received an allogeneic stem cell transplant from a related donor, was CMV-positive, and had no GVHD. T cells may partly derive from the graft donor.

The V and J genes are TRBV11-2 and TRBJ2-2; 7 bases line up with TRBD1. Germline lookup yields CDR1 SGHAT and CDR2 FQNNGV. Trimming removed 1 base from V and 4 bases from J; junction bases left unmatched: 6. The CDR3 is 16 amino acids. CDR3 nucleotide sequence: TGTGCCAGCAGCTTAGTAGGGGGCCTGGTCACCGGGGAGCTGTTTTTT. Its protein product is CASSLVGGLVTGELFF. Complete variable domain (other parts from reference TRBV11-2 and TRBJ2-2): EAGVAQSPRYKIIEKRQSVAFWCNPISGHATLYWYQQILGQGPKLLIQFQNNGVVDDSQLPKDRFSAERLKGVDSTLKIQPAKLEDSAVYLCASSLVGGLVTGELFFGEGSRLTVL.

The chain carries TRBV7-8 and TRBJ1-1; 7 bases fit TRBD1. V was pared by 5 bases and J by 5 bases, with 2 bases of the junction left unmatched. Germline values: CDR1 SGHVS, CDR2 FQNEAQ. CDR3 length: 12 residues. The DNA of the CDR3 is TGTGCCAGCAGCCAGGGGGATACTGAAGCTTTCTTT. This translates into CASSQGDTEAFF.

The chain joins TRBV6-6 to TRBJ2-7, with 10 bases aligning to TRBD2. The CDR3 extends over 15 amino acids. CDR1 MNHNY and CDR2 SVGAGI come from the germline V gene (reference sequence). V lost 6 bases to trimming and J lost 2 bases; unmatched junction nucleotides: 7. CDR3 sequence: CASSLVAGGPYEQYF. Written as DNA, the CDR3 is TGTGCCAGCAGCCTTGTAGCGGGGGGCCCCTACGAGCAGTACTTC.

In its sample, this clone was seen a few times. The V gene is TRBV10-3, the J gene TRBJ1-1; TRBD1 agrees at 10 bases. CDR3 length: 15 residues. The V gene's germline CDR1 is ENHRY and CDR2 SYGVKD. Germline trimming cut 7 bases from V and 1 base from J; bases unmatched to any gene: 6. In DNA form, the CDR3 reads TGTGCCATCACCCCCCGGGACAGGGGGAACACTGAAGCTTTCTTT. Protein product: CAITPRDRGNTEAFF.

The chain combines TRBV11-3 with TRBJ2-1; 13 bases fit TRBD2. The germline gives CDR1 SGHNT, CDR2 YENEEA. This CDR3 region has 15 residues. The ends lost 5 bases at V and 6 bases at J; junction bases unmatched: 4. Here the CDR3 reads CASSRGLAGANEQFF. Here the CDR3 DNA reads TGTGCCAGCAGCCGCGGACTAGCGGGGGCCAATGAGCAGTTCTTC.

This sequence joins TRBV11-3 and TRBJ2-2; 7 bases are a match to TRBD1. Germline V CDR1 and CDR2: SGHNT, YENEEA. CDR3 length: 12 amino acids. The V segment lost 6 bases and the J segment 7 bases; nucleotides outside the gene matches: 2. CDR3 sequence reads: CASRGGHGELFF. The CDR3 nucleotides are TGTGCCAGCAGAGGGGGCCACGGGGAGCTGTTTTTT.

This clone is judged large. The chain's CDR3 is CASSQGTGSYEQYF. Written as DNA, the CDR3 is TGTGCCAGCAGCCAAGGGACAGGTTCCTACGAGCAGTACTTC. The genes are TRBV16 and TRBJ2-7; 8 nucleotides line up with TRBD1. Germline assignment: CDR1 KGHSY and CDR2 FQNENV. The CDR3 has 14 residues. V lost 2 bases, J lost 1 base, and 1 base stayed unmatched. Looking up the rest from reference TRBV16 and TRBJ2-7 gives the full variable domain: GEEVAQTPKHLVRGEGQKAKLYCAPIKGHSYVFWYQQVLKNEFKFLISFQNENVFDETGMPKERFSAKCLPNSPCSLEIQATKLEDSAVYFCASSQGTGSYEQYFGPGTRLTVT.

This clone turned up a few times. This chain links TRBV7-9 with TRBJ2-2; D uncertain. V lost 1 base, J lost 7 bases, and 10 bases lay in between. The CDR3 has 14 residues. Germline V lookup: CDR1 SEHNR, CDR2 FQNEAQ (reference sequence). CDR3 bases: TGTGCCAGCAGCTTAGGTTCCCCGGGCGGGGAGCTGTTTTTT. This gives the protein CASSLGSPGGELFF.

The chain has TRBV4-1 and TRBJ2-3; 8 nucleotides match TRBD2. V lost 2 bases, J lost 4 bases, and 5 bases stayed unmatched. The CDR3 is 15 residues long. Germline loops: CDR1 MGHRA, CDR2 YSYEKL. CDR3 loop: CASSQKRGPPDTQYF. In nucleotides, the CDR3 is TGCGCCAGCAGCCAAAAGCGGGGGCCCCCAGATACGCAGTATTTT.

The chain recombines TRBV4-3 with TRBJ1-2, with 9 bases lining up with TRBD1. The CDR3 is made up of 17 amino acids. Germline V gene lookup returns CDR1 LGHNA and CDR2 YSLEER. The ends lost 1 base at V and 3 bases at J; junction bases unmatched: 9. DNA for the CDR3: TGCGCCAGCAGCCAAGTCCCCGGGACAGGGAGTCACTATGGCTACACCTTC. Its translation: CASSQVPGTGSHYGYTF.

The rearrangement joins TRBV5-8 to TRBJ2-1; TRBD2 aligns across 7 bases. V trimming: 0 bases; J trimming: 8 bases; junction bases outside the gene matches: 11. The CDR3 runs 16 residues. CDR1 and CDR2 (germline): SGHTS, YDEGEE. CDR3 bases: TGTGCCAGCAGCTTGGGCTCTTCGAGCGGGGTGTATGAGCAGTTCTTC. Translation gives CASSLGSSSGVYEQFF.

This clone was detected only a few times. The chain employs TRBV4-2 and TRBJ2-3; D is ambiguous. CDR3 size: 12 residues. Germline CDR1 reads LGHNA; CDR2 reads YNFKEQ. V was cut by 4 bases and J by 5 bases, with 7 bases left in between. The CDR3 DNA follows: TGTGCCAGCAGCCCCCTCGGAGATACGCAGTATTTT. Translation gives CASSPLGDTQYF.

The rearrangement uses TRBV4-2 and TRBJ2-1; the match to TRBD1 covers 8 bases. The CDR3 runs to 14 residues. Per germline, CDR1 LGHNA and CDR2 YNFKEQ. V lost 4 bases to trimming and J lost 3 bases; unmatched junction nucleotides: 2. DNA of the CDR3: TGTGCCAGCAGCCTCGGACAGGGCTACAATGAGCAGTTCTTC. Its protein is CASSLGQGYNEQFF.

This chain connects TRBV7-9 to TRBJ2-5, with 8 bases aligning to TRBD1. Germline CDR1 is SEHNR and CDR2 is FQNEAQ (reference sequence). The J segment lost 4 bases and the V segment lost 7 bases, leaving 23 bases of the junction unmatched. This CDR3 contains 19 residues. The CDR3, as DNA: TGTGCCAGCACCAGCGTCGGACCTCGGACAGGGCTTAATGGAGAGACCCAGTACTTC. Its translation: CASTSVGPRTGLNGETQYF.

The chain has TRBV9 and TRBJ2-7, with 8 positions matching TRBD1. Trimming took 3 bases from V and 4 from J; bases not matched to a gene: 12. In germline, CDR1 is SGDLS, CDR2 YYNGEE. The CDR3 is 16 amino acids. The chain's CDR3 is CASSANQGAREYEQYF. CDR3 in DNA: TGTGCCAGCAGCGCGAATCAGGGGGCGCGAGAATACGAGCAGTACTTC.

The V call is TRBV11-3, the J call TRBJ2-1; perhaps TRBD1 as D (6 bases). Per the germline V gene, CDR1 is SGHNT and CDR2 is YENEEA. The CDR3 extends over 15 amino acids. Trimming took off 4 bases at V and 6 bases at J, with 16 bases between the two ends. Here the CDR3 reads CASSSSGWGLNEQFF. For the CDR3, the DNA is TGTGCCAGCAGCTCCTCTGGCTGGGGGCTCAATGAGCAGTTCTTC.

The rearrangement links TRBV5-6 to TRBJ2-4; TRBD1 matches at 7 bases. CDR1 is SGHDT, CDR2 YYEEEE, per germline. CDR3 length: 17 residues. V lost 3 bases, J lost 0 bases, and 9 bases stayed unmatched. CDR3 sequence: CASSYWDSPLAKNIQYF. The CDR3 region has the DNA TGTGCCAGCAGCTACTGGGACAGCCCGTTAGCCAAAAACATTCAGTACTTC.

This rearrangement joins TRBV7-9 to TRBJ2-5, with TRBD2 identical over 8 bases. From germline, CDR1 is SEHNR and CDR2 FQNEAQ (reference sequence). The V and J ends lost 5 bases and 1 base, in that order; junction bases with no gene match: 12. This CDR3 has 17 residues. In nucleotides, the CDR3 is TGTGCCAGCAGCCCGCCGGGGCGGGGGGAAGGCCAAGAGACCCAGTACTTC. Its translation is CASSPPGRGEGQETQYF.

This chain links TRBV10-1 with TRBJ2-1; tentative D call: TRBD1 (5 bases). Looked up from germline, CDR1 is WNHNN and CDR2 is SYGVQD (reference sequence). The CDR3 is made up of 14 amino acids. The V and J ends lost 2 bases and 1 base respectively, with 6 bases between them. The CDR3 DNA reads as TGCGCCAGCAGTGAGAGGGGTTCCTACAATGAGCAGTTCTTC. Its protein is CASSERGSYNEQFF.

The J gene is TRBJ2-2, the V gene TRBV19; D perhaps matches TRBD2 (6 bases). The germline V gene has CDR1 LNHDA and CDR2 SQIVND (reference sequence). The CDR3 is 15 residues long. Trimming shortened V by 0 bases and J by 4 bases, and 9 bases separated the two germline ends. The CDR3 protein is CASSIDGGTTGELFF. DNA of the CDR3: TGTGCCAGTAGTATAGATGGAGGGACCACCGGGGAGCTGTTTTTT.

This chain uses TRBV7-3 with TRBJ2-7, with TRBD1 matching over 9 bases. V shed 2 bases and J 2 bases; nucleotides not matched to a gene: 1. Germline V gene data show CDR1 as SGHTA and CDR2 as FQGTGA. CDR3 length: 14 residues. CDR3 coding DNA: TGTGCCAGCAGCTTAGGGACAGGGACCTACGAGCAGTACTTC. Amino acid sequence: CASSLGTGTYEQYF.

The table lists this clone with a count of one. The chain recombines TRBV27 with TRBJ2-7; possibly TRBD2 for D (7 bases). Deletions cut 6 bases from V and 2 bases from J, with 14 bases between. This CDR3 contains 14 residues. In germline, CDR1 is MNHEY, CDR2 SMNVEV (reference sequence). The CDR3 protein is CASRRGAVTYEQYF. The CDR3, as DNA: TGTGCCAGCAGACGGGGGGCCGTCACCTACGAGCAGTACTTC.

This clone was recorded once. The chain carries TRBV1 and TRBJ2-1; the table's D call of TRBD2 was not tested on the DNA. TRBV1 is described as a pseudogene. This CDR3 has 14 residues. CDR3 sequence (DNA): TGCACCAGCAGCCAACAGACTAGCCATAATGAGCAGTTCTTC. It encodes CTSSQQTSHNEQFF.

The chain links TRBV19 to TRBJ1-5; a possible D gene is TRBD1 (6 bases). This CDR3 is 14 amino acids long. V lost 4 bases and J lost 5, with 12 bases in between. Germline V CDR1 and CDR2: LNHDA, SQIVND (reference sequence). The CDR3 sequence: CASSTPDSHQPQHF. The DNA for the CDR3 is TGTGCCAGTAGTACTCCGGACAGTCATCAGCCCCAGCATTTT.

This clone was found a few times. V usage is TRBV5-6 and J usage is TRBJ1-2; D uncertain. V lost 4 bases, J lost 3 bases, and 7 bases lay in between. This CDR3 comprises 12 residues. Germline CDR1 reads SGHDT; CDR2 reads YYEEEE. In DNA, the CDR3 is TGTGCCAGCAGCCCGGGATACTATGGCTACACCTTC. Residues: CASSPGYYGYTF.